The present entry profiles one T cell receptor beta chain with its context. What it binds is not known. The PCR used 60 Vbeta and 13 Jbeta primers. Produced via immunoSEQ multiplex PCR; TCRdb's table is partial and in-frame only. The sample lists some 63,000 clones; roughly 83% were seen once. CDR1 and CDR2 from the germline V gene are SGHTA and FQGNSA. Trimming took off 1 base at V and 4 bases at J, with 20 bases between the two ends. This CDR3 has 18 residues. This sample was taken from a study of cytomegalovirus exposure and HLA in healthy donors. Study-level points and caveats: In a later analysis, an Asian-associated ancestry cluster reportedly showed fewer N-insertions than the roughly 730-donor mean. In a later analysis, CMV-associated beta chains were mostly HLA-associated, it appeared.

The receptor comes from a human donor in good health. The chain combines TRBV7-2 with TRBJ1-5; tentative D call: TRBD1 (6 bases). The sequencing sample was made of PBMCs. CDR3 nucleotide sequence: TGTGCCAGCAGCTTAGATAGTTTGGGTACAGGGATGAATCAGCCCCAGCATTTT. This codes for CASSLDSLGTGMNQPQHF.